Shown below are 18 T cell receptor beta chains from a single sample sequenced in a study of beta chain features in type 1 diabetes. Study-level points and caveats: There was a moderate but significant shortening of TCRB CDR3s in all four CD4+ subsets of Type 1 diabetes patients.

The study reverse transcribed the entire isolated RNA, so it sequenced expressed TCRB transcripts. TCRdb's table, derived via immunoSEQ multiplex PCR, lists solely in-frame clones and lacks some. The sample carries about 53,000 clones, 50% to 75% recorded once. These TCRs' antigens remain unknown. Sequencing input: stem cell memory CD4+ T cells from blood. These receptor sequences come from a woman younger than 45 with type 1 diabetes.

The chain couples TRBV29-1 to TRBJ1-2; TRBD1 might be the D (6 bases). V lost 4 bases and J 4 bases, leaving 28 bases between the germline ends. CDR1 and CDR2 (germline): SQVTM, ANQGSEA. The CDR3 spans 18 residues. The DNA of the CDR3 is TGCAGCGTTGGGGTAAGGGGGATGAGGAGTATCATTGGCTATGGCTACACCTTC. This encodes CSVGVRGMRSIIGYGYTF.

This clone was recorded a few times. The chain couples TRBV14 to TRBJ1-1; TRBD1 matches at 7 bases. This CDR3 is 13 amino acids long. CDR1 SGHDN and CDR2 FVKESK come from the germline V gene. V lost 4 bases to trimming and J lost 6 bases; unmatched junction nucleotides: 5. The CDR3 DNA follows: TGTGCCAGCAGCCTAACAGGGGTAGCTGAAGCTTTCTTT. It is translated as CASSLTGVAEAFF.

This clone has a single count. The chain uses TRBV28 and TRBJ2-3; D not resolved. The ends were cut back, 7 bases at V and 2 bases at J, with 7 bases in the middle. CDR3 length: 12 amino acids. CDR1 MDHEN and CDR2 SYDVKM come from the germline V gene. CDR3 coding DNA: TGTGCCAGCACCAAAATCACAGATACGCAGTATTTT. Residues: CASTKITDTQYF.

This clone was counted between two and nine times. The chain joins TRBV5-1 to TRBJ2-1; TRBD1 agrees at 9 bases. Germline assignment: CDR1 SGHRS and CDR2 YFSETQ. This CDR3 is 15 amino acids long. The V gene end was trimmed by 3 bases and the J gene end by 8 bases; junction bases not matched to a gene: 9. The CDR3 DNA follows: TGCGCCAGCAGCTCGCCACAGGGGGCTGACGATGAGCAGTTCTTC. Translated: CASSSPQGADDEQFF.

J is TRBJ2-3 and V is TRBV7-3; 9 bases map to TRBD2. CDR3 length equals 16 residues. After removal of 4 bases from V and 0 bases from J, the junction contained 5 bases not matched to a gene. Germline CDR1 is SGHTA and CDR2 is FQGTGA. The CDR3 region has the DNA TGTGCCAGCAGCTCCCGACTAGCGGCTAGCACAGATACGCAGTATTTT. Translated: CASSSRLAASTDTQYF.

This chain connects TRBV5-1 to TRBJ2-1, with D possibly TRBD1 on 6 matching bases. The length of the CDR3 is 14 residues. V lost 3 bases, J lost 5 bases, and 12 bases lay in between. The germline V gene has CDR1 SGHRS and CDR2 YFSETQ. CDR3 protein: CASSSMTGHNEQFF. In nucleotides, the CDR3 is TGCGCCAGCAGCTCAATGACAGGCCACAATGAGCAGTTCTTC.

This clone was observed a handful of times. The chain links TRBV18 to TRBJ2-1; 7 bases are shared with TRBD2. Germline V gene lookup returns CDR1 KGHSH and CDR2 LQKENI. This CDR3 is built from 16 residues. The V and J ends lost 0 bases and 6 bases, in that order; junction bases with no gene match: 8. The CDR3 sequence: CASSPPGGRIVNEQFF. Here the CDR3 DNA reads TGTGCCAGCTCACCACCGGGAGGGAGAATAGTCAATGAGCAGTTCTTC.

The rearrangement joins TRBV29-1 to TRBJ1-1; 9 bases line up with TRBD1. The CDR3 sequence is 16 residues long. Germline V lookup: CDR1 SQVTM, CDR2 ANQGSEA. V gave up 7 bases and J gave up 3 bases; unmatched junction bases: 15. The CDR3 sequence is CSAGPGTGKFDTEAFF. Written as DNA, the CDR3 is TGCAGCGCCGGTCCCGGGACAGGGAAATTTGACACTGAAGCTTTCTTT.

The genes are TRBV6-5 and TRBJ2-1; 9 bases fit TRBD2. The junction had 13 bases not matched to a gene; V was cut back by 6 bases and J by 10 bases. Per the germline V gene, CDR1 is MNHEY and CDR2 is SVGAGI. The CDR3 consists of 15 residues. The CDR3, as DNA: TGTGCCAGCAGCTATCGAAGAGTAGCGGGAGTAGAGCAGTTCTTC. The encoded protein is CASSYRRVAGVEQFF.

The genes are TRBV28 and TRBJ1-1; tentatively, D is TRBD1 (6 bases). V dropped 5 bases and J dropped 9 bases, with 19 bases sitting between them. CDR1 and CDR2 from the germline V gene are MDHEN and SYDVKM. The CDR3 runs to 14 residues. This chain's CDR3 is CASSLSDTGRKAFF. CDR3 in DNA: TGTGCCAGCAGTCTATCCGATACAGGGCGGAAAGCTTTCTTT.

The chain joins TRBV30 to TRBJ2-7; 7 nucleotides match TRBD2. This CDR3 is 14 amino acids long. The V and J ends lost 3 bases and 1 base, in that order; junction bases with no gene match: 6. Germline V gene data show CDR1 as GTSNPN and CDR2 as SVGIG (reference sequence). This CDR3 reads CAWRTREKSYEQYF. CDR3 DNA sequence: TGTGCCTGGAGAACGCGGGAGAAATCCTACGAGCAGTACTTC.

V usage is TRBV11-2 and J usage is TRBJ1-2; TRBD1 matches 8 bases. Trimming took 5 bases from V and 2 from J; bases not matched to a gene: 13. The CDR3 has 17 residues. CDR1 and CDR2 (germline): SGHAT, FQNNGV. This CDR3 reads CASSMAGGVRENYGYTF. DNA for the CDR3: TGTGCCAGCAGCATGGCAGGGGGCGTTCGGGAAAACTATGGCTACACCTTC.

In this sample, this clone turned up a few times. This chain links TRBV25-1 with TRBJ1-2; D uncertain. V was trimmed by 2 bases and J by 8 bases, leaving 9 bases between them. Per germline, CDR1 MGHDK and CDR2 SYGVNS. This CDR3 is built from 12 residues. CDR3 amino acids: CASSELGGGYTF. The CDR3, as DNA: TGTGCCAGCAGTGAACTGGGAGGCGGCTACACCTTC.

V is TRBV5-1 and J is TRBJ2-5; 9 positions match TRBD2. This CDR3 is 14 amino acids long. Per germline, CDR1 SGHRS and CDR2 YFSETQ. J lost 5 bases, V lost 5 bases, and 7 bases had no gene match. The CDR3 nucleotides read TGCGCCAGCAGGATAGCGGGAGACTGGGAGACCCAGTACTTC. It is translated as CASRIAGDWETQYF. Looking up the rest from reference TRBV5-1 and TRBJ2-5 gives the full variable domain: KAGVTQTPRYLIKTRGQQVTLSCSPISGHRSVSWYQQTPGQGLQFLFEYFSETQRNKGNFPGRFSGRQFSNSRSEMNVSTLELGDSALYLCASRIAGDWETQYFGPGTRLLVL.

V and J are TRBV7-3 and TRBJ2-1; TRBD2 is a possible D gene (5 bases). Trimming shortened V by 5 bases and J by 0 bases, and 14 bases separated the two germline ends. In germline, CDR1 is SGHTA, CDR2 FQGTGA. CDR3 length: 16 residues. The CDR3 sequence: CASSPKSGDSYNEQFF. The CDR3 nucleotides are TGTGCCAGCAGCCCTAAAAGCGGTGACTCCTACAATGAGCAGTTCTTC.

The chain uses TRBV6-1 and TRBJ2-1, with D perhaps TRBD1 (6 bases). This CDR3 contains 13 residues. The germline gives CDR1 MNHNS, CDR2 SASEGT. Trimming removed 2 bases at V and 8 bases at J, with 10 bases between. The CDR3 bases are TGTGCCAGCAGTGAATCATGGGGGCATGAGCAGTTCTTC. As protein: CASSESWGHEQFF.

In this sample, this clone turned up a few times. CDR3 sequence reads: CASSPPVQGGEQYF. Written as DNA, the CDR3 is TGTGCCAGCTCACCACCCGTACAGGGCGGCGAGCAGTACTTC. The rearrangement joins TRBV18 to TRBJ2-7; weak D call: TRBD1 (6 bases). V was trimmed by 0 bases and J by 6 bases, leaving 12 bases between them. Germline values: CDR1 KGHSH, CDR2 LQKENI. The CDR3 extends over 14 amino acids.

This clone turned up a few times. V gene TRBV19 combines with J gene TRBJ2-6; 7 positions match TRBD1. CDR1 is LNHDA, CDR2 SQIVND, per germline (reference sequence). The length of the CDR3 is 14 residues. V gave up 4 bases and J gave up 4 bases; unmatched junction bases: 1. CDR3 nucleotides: TGTGCCAGTAGTAAGGGGGCCGGGGCCAACGTCCTGACTTTC. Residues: CASSKGAGANVLTF. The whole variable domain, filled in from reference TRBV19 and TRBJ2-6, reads DGGITQSPKYLFRKEGQNVTLSCEQNLNHDAMYWYRQDPGQGLRLIYYSQIVNDFQKGDIAEGYSVSREKKESFPLTVTSAQKNPTAFYLCASSKGAGANVLTFGAGSRLTVL.